The present T cell receptor (beta chain) was sequenced within a study of T cell responses to AZD1222 COVID-19 vaccine (dated by TCRdb to the early 2020s). In the study overall: Because spike-specific TCR depth and breadth did not differ between the two schedules, AZD1222 recipients who got a second dose at roughly 4 weeks were pooled with those who got a second dose at roughly 12 weeks. TCR sequencing was performed for roughly 240 trial participants, of whom approximately 200 were given two doses of AZD1222 and about 25 were given two doses of MenACWY control vaccine. Trial participants were enrolled into age subgroups of 18-55, 56-69 and 70-plus years, which contained roughly 150, 30 and 60 TCR-sequenced participants, respectively.

The CDR3 regions of human TCRbeta chains were subjected to immunosequencing. In the paper's pipeline: TCRs in the repertoires were compared against a reference library of SARS-CoV-2-specific TCRs that had been generated with the MIRA antigen-specificity platform. Breadth was defined as the fraction of unique TCRs that were SARS-CoV-2-associated. Depth was defined as the fraction of total T cells that were SARS-CoV-2-associated. Each spike-specific TCR was assigned to its reactive spike region and to a CD4 or CD8 class using the MIRA data. Log10-transformed breadth and depth values were compared by one-way ANOVA with Sidak's multiple comparisons tests. TCRdb's version of the immuneACCESS table is confined to in-frame rearrangements and falls short of the full clone set. An unresolved V gene accounts for under half of the shortfall where checked; the remainder is of unknown origin. That table supplies the V and J calls and clone size; D and trimming were determined from the DNA. The sample table records about 150,000 clones; approximately 90% of these occur just once. The top ten clonotypes cover over 1.5% of the sample.

Comment on this clone: Its antigen is currently not known. No qualities accompany the bases; no much larger clone lies one base away.

The CDR3, cysteine through phenylalanine, is 13 amino acids long. Only the CDR3 part of the read is kept: 39 bases, read in frame from the first base. CDR1 and CDR2 are drawn from the germline V gene: KGHSH, LQKENI. Trimming removed 3 bases from V and 5 bases from J, leaving 8 bases between the germline ends. What this sample's time point label stands for: baseline before first vaccination. Samples from vaccinated people were obtained from the UK trials COV001 and COV002, which included a single-blind randomized controlled phase 2/3 trial of AZD1222 (ChAdOx1 nCoV-19) in healthy adults. For TCRbeta chain sequencing, PBMC samples from trial participants were taken at day 0 and at day 28 after the second dose. General findings and caveats noted by the study authors: Participants were mostly white British, with more females than males. The authors suggested clonal diversity may have been underestimated. Conclusions about previously exposed vaccinees were limited because only six AZD1222 recipients were SARS-CoV-2 seropositive at baseline. After two AZD1222 doses, spike-specific TCR breadth and depth were significantly higher than at day 0 and than in MenACWY recipients. In the small 56-69-year group, the increase in depth fell short of significance, most likely because of low power. Because no samples from the day 14 peak response were available, repertoires could be characterized only after the peak T cell response. The whole spike protein was spanned by vaccine-associated CD4 TCRs, and dominant responses were seen in regions 160-218 and 743-854. Reportedly, close to half of the unique spike-specific TCRs recognized epitopes lying outside the regions that are mutated in the B.1.351 and B.1.1.7 variants.

The receptor was derived from an adult in good health. The receptor chain draws on TRBV18 and TRBJ1-5, with an unclear D gene assignment. Sequencing used peripheral blood, obtained on day 0 of AZD1222 vaccination. The CDR3 in this case is CASSPEGYQPQHF. In nucleotides, the sequence is TGTGCCAGCTCACCTGAGGGTTATCAGCCCCAGCATTTT. The full variable domain, completed from the reference TRBV18 and TRBJ1-5 proteins outside the CDR3, reads NAGVMQNPRHLVRRRGQEARLRCSPMKGHSHVYWYRQLPEEGLKFMVYLQKENIIDESGMPKERFSAEFPKEGPSILRIQQVVRGDSAAYFCASSPEGYQPQHFGDGTRLSIL.